These 19 T cell receptor beta chains share one sample of origin, sequenced in a study of shared clonotypes between healthy human individuals. TCRdb's table, derived via immunoSEQ multiplex PCR, lists solely in-frame clones and lacks some. Counted here are roughly 1 million clones, approximately 78% occurring once; the ten biggest clones make up more than 0.5%. Specimen: memory CD4+ T cells from PBMCs. Stated subset: CD45RA-negative fraction. These receptors originate from a man aged 18 to 30 in good health. Some clones in this sample may be carry-over from other donors' samples.

CDR3 region: CASNSGSYEQYF. CDR3 sequence (DNA): TGTGCCAGCAACTCGGGAAGCTACGAGCAGTACTTC. The chain links TRBV28 to TRBJ2-7; possibly TRBD2 for D (5 bases). Germline CDR1 is MDHEN and CDR2 is SYDVKM. V was pared by 7 bases and J by 3 bases, with 10 bases between. This CDR3 region has 12 residues.

The chain recombines TRBV21-1 with TRBJ2-3; the D segment call TRBD2 is taken from the table without a DNA check. TRBV21-1 counts as a pseudogene. This CDR3 has 17 residues. The CDR3 bases are TGTGCCAGCAGCAAAGCGCGGCTAGCGGCCTTTGAGGATACGCAGTATTTT. It is translated as CASSKARLAAFEDTQYF.

V usage is TRBV27 and J usage is TRBJ2-1, with 11 bases matching TRBD2. Trimming at V came to 8 bases and at J to 5 bases, leaving 5 bases not matched to a gene. The CDR3 contains 14 residues. The V gene's germline CDR1 is MNHEY and CDR2 SMNVEV (reference sequence). In nucleotides, the CDR3 is TGTGCCAGCCGGCGACTAGCGGGGAACAATGAGCAGTTCTTC. It translates to CASRRLAGNNEQFF.

V and J are TRBV15 and TRBJ2-1; D is unresolved. The CDR3 has 15 amino acids. Germline loops: CDR1 LNHNV, CDR2 YYDKDF (reference sequence). With 2 bases removed from V and 5 bases from J, the gap between germline ends came to 13 bases. The CDR3 is CATSRSRSTDNEQFF. Written as DNA, the CDR3 is TGTGCCACCAGCAGATCCCGGAGCACAGACAATGAGCAGTTCTTC.

The CDR3 nucleotides are TGCGCCAGCAGCTCCACTCGTAGCGGGGGCACAGATACGCAGTATTTT. This gives the protein CASSSTRSGGTDTQYF. The chain links TRBV4-1 to TRBJ2-3; TRBD2 matches at 8 bases. The V and J ends lost 5 bases and 1 base, in that order; junction bases with no gene match: 8. In germline, CDR1 is MGHRA, CDR2 YSYEKL. The CDR3 runs to 16 residues.

The sample holds a few counts of this clone. The rearrangement links TRBV7-3 to TRBJ1-2; 8 bases fit TRBD1. Germline CDR1 SGHTA, CDR2 FQGTGA. The CDR3 sequence is 15 residues long. The junction had 6 bases not matched to a gene; V was cut back by 0 bases and J by 6 bases. The CDR3 DNA reads TGTGCCAGCAGCTTAACGGGCAGGGGGCGGGATGGCTACACCTTC. It codes for CASSLTGRGRDGYTF. Full variable domain (remainder filled in from reference TRBV7-3 and TRBJ1-2): GAGVSQTPSNKVTEKGKYVELRCDPISGHTALYWYRQSLGQGPEFLIYFQGTGAADDSGLPNDRFFAVRPEGSVSTLKIQRTERGDSAVYLCASSLTGRGRDGYTFGSGTRLTVV.

The chain recombines TRBV28 with TRBJ2-7; 7 bases align to TRBD1. The ends lost 4 bases at V and 3 bases at J; junction bases unmatched: 6. CDR3 size: 14 residues. Germline-derived CDR1 and CDR2 are MDHEN and SYDVKM. Here the CDR3 reads CASSSQDRHYEQYF. CDR3 in DNA: TGTGCCAGCAGTTCACAGGACAGGCACTACGAGCAGTACTTC.

J is TRBJ2-5 and V is TRBV18, with 8 bases matching TRBD1. The germline V gene has CDR1 KGHSH and CDR2 LQKENI. V lost 3 bases and J lost 4; bases outside the gene matches: 4. This CDR3 contains 14 residues. CDR3 in DNA: TGTGCCAGCTCACCCGCAGGGGGCGCAGAGACCCAGTACTTC. This translates into CASSPAGGAETQYF. The complete variable domain, with remaining parts taken from reference TRBV18 and TRBJ2-5, reads NAGVMQNPRHLVRRRGQEARLRCSPMKGHSHVYWYRQLPEEGLKFMVYLQKENIIDESGMPKERFSAEFPKEGPSILRIQQVVRGDSAAYFCASSPAGGAETQYFGPGTRLLVL.

The CDR3 loop is CAWTEEVHNEQFF. The CDR3 nucleotides are TGTGCCTGGACAGAGGAGGTCCACAATGAGCAGTTCTTC. This chain joins TRBV30 and TRBJ2-1; weak D call: TRBD2 (5 bases). Trimming cost V 4 bases and J 5 bases, with 12 bases left between them. CDR3 length equals 13 residues. Germline CDR1 is GTSNPN and CDR2 is SVGIG (reference sequence).

This sequence joins TRBV6-6 and TRBJ1-1; unclear D gene. Trimming pared 4 bases from V and 3 bases from J, leaving 9 bases between. This CDR3 contains 13 residues. Germline CDR1 reads MNHNY; CDR2 reads SVGAGI (reference sequence). The CDR3 loop is CASSWESYTEAFF. The CDR3, as DNA: TGTGCCAGCAGTTGGGAATCGTACACTGAAGCTTTCTTT.

This rearrangement joins TRBV4-1 to TRBJ1-4; tentatively, D is TRBD1 (5 bases). This CDR3 has 13 amino acids. Germline V CDR1 and CDR2: MGHRA, YSYEKL. V lost 4 bases, J lost 13 bases, and 16 bases lay in between. DNA of the CDR3: TGCGCCAGCAGCCCCCCAGGGAGGGAAGGACTGTTTTTT. Its translation: CASSPPGREGLFF.

This clone was seen just once. The chain has TRBV7-3 and TRBJ1-1, with TRBD1 as a possible D gene (6 bases). V dropped 4 bases and J dropped 3 bases, with 12 bases sitting between them. The CDR3 has 14 amino acids. The V gene's germline CDR1 is SGHTA and CDR2 FQGTGA. The CDR3 region is CASSSGGGYTEAFF. As DNA, the CDR3 is TGTGCCAGCAGCTCTGGGGGCGGGTACACTGAAGCTTTCTTT.

This chain uses TRBV14 with TRBJ1-1; 7 bases match TRBD1. There are 16 residues in the CDR3. The J segment lost 0 bases and the V segment lost 4 bases, leaving 8 bases of the junction unmatched. The germline V gene encodes CDR1 SGHDN and CDR2 FVKESK. The CDR3 spells CASSRHPGQLNTEAFF. In DNA, the CDR3 is TGTGCCAGCAGCCGACATCCGGGACAGCTGAACACTGAAGCTTTCTTT.

The rearrangement joins TRBV18 to TRBJ1-3; D is unclear. Germline V gives CDR1 KGHSH, CDR2 LQKENI. With 3 bases removed from V and 2 bases from J, the gap between germline ends came to 5 bases. The CDR3 extends over 13 amino acids. For the CDR3, the DNA is TGTGCCAGCTCACCGCAACCTGGAAACACCATATATTTT. The encoded protein is CASSPQPGNTIYF. Filled out from reference TRBV18 and TRBJ1-3, the complete variable domain reads NAGVMQNPRHLVRRRGQEARLRCSPMKGHSHVYWYRQLPEEGLKFMVYLQKENIIDESGMPKERFSAEFPKEGPSILRIQQVVRGDSAAYFCASSPQPGNTIYFGEGSWLTVV.

This sequence joins TRBV4-1 and TRBJ2-3, with 7 bases lining up with TRBD2. The V gene's germline CDR1 is MGHRA and CDR2 YSYEKL. V shed 0 bases, J shed 8 bases, and the junction held 5 bases outside the gene matches. The CDR3 consists of 14 residues. Here the CDR3 DNA reads TGCGCCAGCAGCCAAGAAATTAGCGGGCGTACGCAGTATTTT. This codes for CASSQEISGRTQYF.

Only one count was recorded for this clone. V and J are TRBV5-1 and TRBJ1-1; TRBD1 is a possible D gene (6 bases). Trimming took off 0 bases at V and 1 base at J, with 10 bases between the two ends. The CDR3 spans 15 residues. From germline, CDR1 is SGHRS and CDR2 YFSETQ. The CDR3 loop reads CASSLGGQRNTEAFF. In nucleotides, the CDR3 is TGCGCCAGCAGCTTGGGGGGGCAGCGGAACACTGAAGCTTTCTTT. The full variable domain, in which reference TRBV5-1 and TRBJ1-1 provide the parts outside the CDR3, is KAGVTQTPRYLIKTRGQQVTLSCSPISGHRSVSWYQQTPGQGLQFLFEYFSETQRNKGNFPGRFSGRQFSNSRSEMNVSTLELGDSALYLCASSLGGQRNTEAFFGQGTRLTVV.

The chain combines TRBV6-5 with TRBJ1-2; 7 bases agree with TRBD1. V shed 5 bases and J 3 bases; nucleotides not matched to a gene: 6. Germline lookup yields CDR1 MNHEY and CDR2 SVGAGI. CDR3 length: 14 residues. CDR3 in DNA: TGTGCCAGCAGTCCGCGACAGGGAGACTATGGCTACACCTTC. The encoded protein is CASSPRQGDYGYTF.

The table lists this clone with a few counts. The chain joins TRBV7-9 to TRBJ1-2; D is unclear. Trimming removed 6 bases at V and 7 bases at J, with 18 bases between. There are 14 residues in the CDR3. CDR1 and CDR2 from the germline V gene are SEHNR and FQNEAQ (reference sequence). The CDR3 DNA reads TGTGCCAGCAGTCTTGACATTCTCCCCACTGGCTACACCTTC. Its protein product is CASSLDILPTGYTF.

This clone was seen once. The chain is built from TRBV7-2 and TRBJ2-7; D is unresolved. This CDR3 contains 18 residues. CDR1 and CDR2 from the germline V gene are SGHTA and FQGNSA. Deletions cut 3 bases from V and 7 bases from J, with 28 bases between. CDR3 nucleotides: TGTGCCAGCAGCTTGGGTAAGAGCGCCCCCTCATTAAGATGGGAGCAGTACTTC. Its translation is CASSLGKSAPSLRWEQYF.